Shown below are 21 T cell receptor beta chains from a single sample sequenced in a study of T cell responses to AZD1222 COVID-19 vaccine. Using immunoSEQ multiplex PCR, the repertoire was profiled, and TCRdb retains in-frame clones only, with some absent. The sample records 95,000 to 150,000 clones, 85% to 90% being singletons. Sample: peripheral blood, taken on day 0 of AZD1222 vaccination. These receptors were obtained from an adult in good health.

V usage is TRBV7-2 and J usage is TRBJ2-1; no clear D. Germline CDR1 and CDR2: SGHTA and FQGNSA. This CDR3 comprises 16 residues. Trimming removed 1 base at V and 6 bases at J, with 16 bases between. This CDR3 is CASSLVPQLGGNEQFF. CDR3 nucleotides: TGTGCCAGCAGCTTAGTTCCCCAGCTAGGTGGCAATGAGCAGTTCTTC.

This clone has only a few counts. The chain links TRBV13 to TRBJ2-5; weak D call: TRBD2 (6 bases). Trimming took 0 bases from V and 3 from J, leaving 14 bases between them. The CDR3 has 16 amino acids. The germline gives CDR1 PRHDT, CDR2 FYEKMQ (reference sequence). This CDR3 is CASSLGLAHSKETQYF. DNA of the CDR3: TGTGCCAGCAGCTTAGGACTAGCCCATTCCAAAGAGACCCAGTACTTC. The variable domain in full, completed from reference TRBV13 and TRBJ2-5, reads AAGVIQSPRHLIKEKRETATLKCYPIPRHDTVYWYQQGPGQDPQFLISFYEKMQSDKGSIPDRFSAQQFSDYHSELNMSSLELGDSALYFCASSLGLAHSKETQYFGPGTRLLVL.

CDR3 nucleotides: TGTGCCAGCAGAACCGGGACCCCAAGCTCCTACGAGCAGTACTTC. Translated: CASRTGTPSSYEQYF. The chain joins TRBV6-5 to TRBJ2-7, with D perhaps given as TRBD1 or TRBD2 (5 bases each). Germline CDR1 reads MNHEY; CDR2 reads SVGAGI. V was trimmed by 6 bases and J by 0 bases, leaving 15 bases between them. The CDR3 is 15 residues long.

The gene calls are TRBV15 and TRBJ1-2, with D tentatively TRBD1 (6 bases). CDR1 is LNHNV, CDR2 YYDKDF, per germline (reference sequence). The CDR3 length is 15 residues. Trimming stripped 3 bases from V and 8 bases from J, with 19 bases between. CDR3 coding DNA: TGTGCCACCAGCAGTGGGACCCGGGGCCAGGGGGGCTACACCTTC. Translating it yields CATSSGTRGQGGYTF. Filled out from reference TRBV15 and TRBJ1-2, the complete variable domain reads DAMVIQNPRYQVTQFGKPVTLSCSQTLNHNVMYWYQQKSSQAPKLLFHYYDKDFNNEADTPDNFQSRRPNTSFCFLDIRSPGLGDTAMYLCATSSGTRGQGGYTFGSGTRLTVV.

The CDR3 spells CASSFGGGRSNQPQHF. CDR3 nucleotides: TGTGCCAGCAGCTTCGGGGGAGGGCGCAGCAATCAGCCCCAGCATTTT. This chain uses TRBV7-8 with TRBJ1-5; the D gene is possibly TRBD1 (5 bases). The length of the CDR3 is 16 residues. The germline CDR1 and CDR2 sequences are SGHVS and FQNEAQ. V shed 3 bases and J shed 1 base, with 13 bases lying between them.

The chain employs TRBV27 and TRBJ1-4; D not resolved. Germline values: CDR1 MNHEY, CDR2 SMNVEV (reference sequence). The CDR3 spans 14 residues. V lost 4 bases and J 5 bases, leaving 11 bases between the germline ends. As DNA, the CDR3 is TGTGCCAGCAGTTCCGCCAGCAACAATGAAAAACTGTTTTTT. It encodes CASSSASNNEKLFF.

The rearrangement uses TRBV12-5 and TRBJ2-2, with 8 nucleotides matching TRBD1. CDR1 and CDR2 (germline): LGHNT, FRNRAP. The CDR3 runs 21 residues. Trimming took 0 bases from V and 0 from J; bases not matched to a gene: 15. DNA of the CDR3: TGTGCTAGTGGTTTGGTATCCGGACAGGGCGGCCCGTTCGCGAACACCGGGGAGCTGTTTTTT. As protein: CASGLVSGQGGPFANTGELFF.

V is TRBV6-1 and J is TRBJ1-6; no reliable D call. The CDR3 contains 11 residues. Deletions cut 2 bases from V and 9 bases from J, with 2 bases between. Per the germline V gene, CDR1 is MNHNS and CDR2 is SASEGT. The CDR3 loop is CASSESSPLHF. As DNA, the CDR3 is TGTGCCAGCAGTGAATCTTCACCCCTCCACTTT.

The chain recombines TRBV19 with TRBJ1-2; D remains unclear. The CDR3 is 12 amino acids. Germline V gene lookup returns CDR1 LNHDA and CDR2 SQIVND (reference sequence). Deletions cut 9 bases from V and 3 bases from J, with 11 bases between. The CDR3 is CASSTPYYGYTF. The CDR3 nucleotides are TGTGCCAGCTCCACCCCTTACTATGGCTACACCTTC. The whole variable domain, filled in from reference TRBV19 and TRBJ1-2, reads DGGITQSPKYLFRKEGQNVTLSCEQNLNHDAMYWYRQDPGQGLRLIYYSQIVNDFQKGDIAEGYSVSREKKESFPLTVTSAQKNPTAFYLCASSTPYYGYTFGSGTRLTVV.

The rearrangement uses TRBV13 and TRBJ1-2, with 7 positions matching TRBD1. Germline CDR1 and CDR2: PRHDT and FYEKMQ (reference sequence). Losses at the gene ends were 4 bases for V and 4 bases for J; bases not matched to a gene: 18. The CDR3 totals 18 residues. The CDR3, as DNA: TGTGCCAGCAGCTATGGGCAGGGGGGGCGCCTTGCAGGCTATGGCTACACCTTC. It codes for CASSYGQGGRLAGYGYTF. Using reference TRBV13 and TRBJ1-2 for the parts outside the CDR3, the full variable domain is AAGVIQSPRHLIKEKRETATLKCYPIPRHDTVYWYQQGPGQDPQFLISFYEKMQSDKGSIPDRFSAQQFSDYHSELNMSSLELGDSALYFCASSYGQGGRLAGYGYTFGSGTRLTVV.

The chain's CDR3 is CASSELGYEQYF. The CDR3 nucleotides are TGTGCCAGCAGTGAATTGGGGTACGAGCAGTACTTC. This chain joins TRBV6-1 and TRBJ2-7, with D unclear. V lost 2 bases and J lost 4, with 6 bases in between. The CDR3 has 12 amino acids. Looked up from germline, CDR1 is MNHNS and CDR2 is SASEGT.

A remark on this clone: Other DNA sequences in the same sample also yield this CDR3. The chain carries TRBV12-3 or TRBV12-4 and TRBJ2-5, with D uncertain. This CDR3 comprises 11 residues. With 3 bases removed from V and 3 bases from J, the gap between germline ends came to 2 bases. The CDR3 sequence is CASSLKETQYF. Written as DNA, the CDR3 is TGTGCCAGCAGTTTGAAAGAGACCCAGTACTTC.

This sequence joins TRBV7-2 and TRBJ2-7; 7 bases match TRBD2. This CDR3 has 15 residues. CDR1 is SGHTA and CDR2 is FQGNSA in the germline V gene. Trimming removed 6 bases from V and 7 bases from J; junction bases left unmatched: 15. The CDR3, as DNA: TGTGCCAGCAGTAACGGCGGGACTACCCCGGGGGAGCAGTACTTC. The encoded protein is CASSNGGTTPGEQYF.

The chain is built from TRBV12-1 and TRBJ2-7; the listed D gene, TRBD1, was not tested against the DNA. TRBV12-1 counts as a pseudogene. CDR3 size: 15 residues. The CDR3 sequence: CASSPYQGTAYEQYF. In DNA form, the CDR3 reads TGTGCCAGCAGCCCATATCAGGGGACCGCCTACGAGCAGTACTTC.

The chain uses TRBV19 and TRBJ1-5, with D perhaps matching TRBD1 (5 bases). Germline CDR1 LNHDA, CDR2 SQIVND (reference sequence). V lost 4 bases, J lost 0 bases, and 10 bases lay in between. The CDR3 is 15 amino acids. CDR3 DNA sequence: TGTGCCAGTAGTACGATCGGACATAGCAATCAGCCCCAGCATTTT. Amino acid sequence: CASSTIGHSNQPQHF.

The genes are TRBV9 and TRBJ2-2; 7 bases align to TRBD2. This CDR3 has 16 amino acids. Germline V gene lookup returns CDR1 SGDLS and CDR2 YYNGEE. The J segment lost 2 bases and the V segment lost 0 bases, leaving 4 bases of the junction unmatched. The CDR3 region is CASSVGASGNTGELFF. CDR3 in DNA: TGTGCCAGCAGCGTAGGTGCTAGCGGAAACACCGGGGAGCTGTTTTTT.

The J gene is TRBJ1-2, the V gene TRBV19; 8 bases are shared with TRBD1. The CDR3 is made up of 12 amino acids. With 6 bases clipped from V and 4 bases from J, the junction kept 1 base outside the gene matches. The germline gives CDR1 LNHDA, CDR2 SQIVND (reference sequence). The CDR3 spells CASSGQGYGYTF. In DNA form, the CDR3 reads TGTGCCAGTAGCGGACAGGGCTATGGCTACACCTTC.

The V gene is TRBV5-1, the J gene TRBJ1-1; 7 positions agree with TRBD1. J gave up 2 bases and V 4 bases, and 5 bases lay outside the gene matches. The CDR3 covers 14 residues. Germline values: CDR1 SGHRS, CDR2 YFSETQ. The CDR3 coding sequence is TGCGCCAGCAGCCCGGGACAGACAAACACTGAAGCTTTCTTT. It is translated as CASSPGQTNTEAFF.

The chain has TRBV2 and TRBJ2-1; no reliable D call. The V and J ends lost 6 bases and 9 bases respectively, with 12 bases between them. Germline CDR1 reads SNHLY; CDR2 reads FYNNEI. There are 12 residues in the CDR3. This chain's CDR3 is CASRPNKGEQFF. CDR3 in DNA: TGTGCCAGCAGGCCAAATAAGGGTGAGCAGTTCTTC. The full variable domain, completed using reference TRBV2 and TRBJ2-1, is EPEVTQTPSHQVTQMGQEVILRCVPISNHLYFYWYRQILGQKVEFLVSFYNNEISEKSEIFDDQFSVERPDGSNFTLKIRSTKLEDSAMYFCASRPNKGEQFFGPGTRLTVL.

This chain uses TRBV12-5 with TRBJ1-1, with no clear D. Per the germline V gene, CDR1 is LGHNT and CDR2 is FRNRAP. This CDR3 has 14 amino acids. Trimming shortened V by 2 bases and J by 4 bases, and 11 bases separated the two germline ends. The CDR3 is CASGLSVSGTEAFF. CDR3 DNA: TGTGCTAGTGGTTTGTCCGTCTCGGGCACTGAAGCTTTCTTT.

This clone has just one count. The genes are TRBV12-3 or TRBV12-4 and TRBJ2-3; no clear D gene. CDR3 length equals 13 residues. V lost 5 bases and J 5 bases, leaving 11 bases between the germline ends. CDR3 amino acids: CASSPQTQDTQYF. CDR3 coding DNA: TGTGCCAGCAGTCCGCAGACTCAAGATACGCAGTATTTT.